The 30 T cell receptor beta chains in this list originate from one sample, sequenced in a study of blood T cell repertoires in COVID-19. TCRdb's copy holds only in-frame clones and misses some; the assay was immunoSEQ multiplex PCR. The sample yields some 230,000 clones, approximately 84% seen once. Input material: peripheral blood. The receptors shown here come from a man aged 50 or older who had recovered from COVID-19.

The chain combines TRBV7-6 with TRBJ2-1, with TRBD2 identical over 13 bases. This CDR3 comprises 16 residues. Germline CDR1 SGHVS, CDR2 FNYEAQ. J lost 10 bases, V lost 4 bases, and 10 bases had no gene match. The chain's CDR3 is CASSSTLAGGPGEQFF. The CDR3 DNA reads TGTGCCAGCAGCTCCACACTAGCGGGAGGGCCAGGCGAGCAGTTCTTC.

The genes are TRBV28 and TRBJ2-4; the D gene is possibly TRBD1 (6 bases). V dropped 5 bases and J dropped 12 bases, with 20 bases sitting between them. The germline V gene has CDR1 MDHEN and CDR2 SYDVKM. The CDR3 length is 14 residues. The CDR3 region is CASSPPLRGQAQYF. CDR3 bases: TGTGCCAGCAGTCCGCCCCTCAGGGGTCAGGCTCAGTACTTC.

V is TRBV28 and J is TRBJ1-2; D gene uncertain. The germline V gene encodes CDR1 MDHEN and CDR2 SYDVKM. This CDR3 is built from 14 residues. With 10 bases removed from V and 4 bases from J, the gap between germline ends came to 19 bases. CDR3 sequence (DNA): TGTGCCATCCGACCGGAACTAAGCCCCTATGGCTACACCTTC. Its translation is CAIRPELSPYGYTF.

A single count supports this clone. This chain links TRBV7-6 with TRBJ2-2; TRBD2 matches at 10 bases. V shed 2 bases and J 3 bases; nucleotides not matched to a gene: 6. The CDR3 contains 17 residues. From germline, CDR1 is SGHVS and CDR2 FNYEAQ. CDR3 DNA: TGTGCCAGCAGCTTACTAGCGGGAGCGGATGACACCGGGGAGCTGTTTTTT. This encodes CASSLLAGADDTGELFF.

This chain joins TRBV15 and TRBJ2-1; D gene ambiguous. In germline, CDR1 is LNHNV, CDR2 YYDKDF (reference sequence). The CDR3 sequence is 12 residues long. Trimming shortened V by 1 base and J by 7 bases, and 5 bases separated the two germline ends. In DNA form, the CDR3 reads TGTGCCACCAGCAGAGTGGAGAATGAGCAGTTCTTC. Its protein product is CATSRVENEQFF.

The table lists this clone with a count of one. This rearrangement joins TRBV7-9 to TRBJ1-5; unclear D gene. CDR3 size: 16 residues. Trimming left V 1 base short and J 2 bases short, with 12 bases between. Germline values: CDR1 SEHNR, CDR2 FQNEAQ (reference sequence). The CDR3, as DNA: TGTGCCAGCAGCTTAGAGTCCGCGAGAGGCAATCAGCCCCAGCATTTT. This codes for CASSLESARGNQPQHF.

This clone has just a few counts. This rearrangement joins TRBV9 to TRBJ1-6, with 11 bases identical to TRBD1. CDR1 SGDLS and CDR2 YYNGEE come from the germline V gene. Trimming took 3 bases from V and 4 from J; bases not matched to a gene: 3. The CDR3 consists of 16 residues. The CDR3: CASSEGQGAYNSPLHF. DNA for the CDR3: TGTGCCAGCAGCGAAGGACAGGGGGCATATAATTCACCCCTCCACTTT.

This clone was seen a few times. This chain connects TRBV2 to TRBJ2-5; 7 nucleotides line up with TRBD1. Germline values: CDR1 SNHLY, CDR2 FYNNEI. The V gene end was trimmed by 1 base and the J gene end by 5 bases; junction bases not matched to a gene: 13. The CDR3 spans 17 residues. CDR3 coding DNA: TGTGCCAGCAGTGAAGGAGGGATCGGACAGGAAGGGGAGACCCAGTACTTC. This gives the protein CASSEGGIGQEGETQYF.

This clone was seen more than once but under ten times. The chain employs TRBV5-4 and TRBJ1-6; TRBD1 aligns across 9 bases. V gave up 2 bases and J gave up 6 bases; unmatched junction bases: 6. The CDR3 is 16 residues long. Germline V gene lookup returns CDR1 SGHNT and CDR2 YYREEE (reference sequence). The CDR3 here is CASSLALGQGNSPLHF. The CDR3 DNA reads TGTGCCAGCAGCTTAGCCCTGGGACAGGGTAATTCACCCCTCCACTTT.

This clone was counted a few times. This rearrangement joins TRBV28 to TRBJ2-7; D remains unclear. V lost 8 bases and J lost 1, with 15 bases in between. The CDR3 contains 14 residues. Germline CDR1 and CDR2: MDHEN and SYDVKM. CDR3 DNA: TGTGCCAGCGGAATCGAACTCAGGTCCTACGAGCAGTACTTC. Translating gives CASGIELRSYEQYF.

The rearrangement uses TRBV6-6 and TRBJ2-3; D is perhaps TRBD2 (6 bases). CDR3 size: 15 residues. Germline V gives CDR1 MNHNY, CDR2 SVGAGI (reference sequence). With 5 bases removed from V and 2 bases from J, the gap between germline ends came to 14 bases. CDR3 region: CASSPHPDYTDTQYF. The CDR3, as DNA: TGTGCCAGCAGTCCACATCCGGACTACACAGATACGCAGTATTTT.

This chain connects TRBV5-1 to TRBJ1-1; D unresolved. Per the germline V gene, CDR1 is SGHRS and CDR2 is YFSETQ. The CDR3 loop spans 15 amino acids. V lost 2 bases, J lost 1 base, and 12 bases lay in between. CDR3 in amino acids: CASSLSSAGNTEAFF. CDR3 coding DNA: TGCGCCAGCAGCTTAAGTTCGGCGGGGAACACTGAAGCTTTCTTT. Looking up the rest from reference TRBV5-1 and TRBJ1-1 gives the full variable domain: KAGVTQTPRYLIKTRGQQVTLSCSPISGHRSVSWYQQTPGQGLQFLFEYFSETQRNKGNFPGRFSGRQFSNSRSEMNVSTLELGDSALYLCASSLSSAGNTEAFFGQGTRLTVV.

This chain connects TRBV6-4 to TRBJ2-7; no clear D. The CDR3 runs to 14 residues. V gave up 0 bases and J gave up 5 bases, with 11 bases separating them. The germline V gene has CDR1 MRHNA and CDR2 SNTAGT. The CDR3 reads CASSDSYLRHEQYF. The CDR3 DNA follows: TGTGCCAGCAGTGACTCCTACCTCAGGCACGAGCAGTACTTC.

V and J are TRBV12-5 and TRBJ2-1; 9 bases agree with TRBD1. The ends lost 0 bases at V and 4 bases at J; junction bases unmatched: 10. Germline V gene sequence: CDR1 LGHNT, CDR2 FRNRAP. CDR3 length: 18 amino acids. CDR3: CASGLVGTTGGLYNEQFF. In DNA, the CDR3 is TGTGCTAGTGGTTTGGTAGGAACGACAGGGGGACTATACAATGAGCAGTTCTTC.

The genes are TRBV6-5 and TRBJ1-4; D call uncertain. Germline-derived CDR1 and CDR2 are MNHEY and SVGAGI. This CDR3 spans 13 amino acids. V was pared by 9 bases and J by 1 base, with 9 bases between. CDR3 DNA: TGTGCCAGTAAACAGCTAACTAATGAAAAACTGTTTTTT. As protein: CASKQLTNEKLFF.

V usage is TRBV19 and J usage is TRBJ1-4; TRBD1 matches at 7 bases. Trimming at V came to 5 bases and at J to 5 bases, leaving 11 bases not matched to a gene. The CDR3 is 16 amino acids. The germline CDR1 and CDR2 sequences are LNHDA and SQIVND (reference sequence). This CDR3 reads CASSAQTGVVNEKLFF. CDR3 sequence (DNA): TGTGCCAGTAGTGCACAAACAGGGGTGGTGAATGAAAAACTGTTTTTT.

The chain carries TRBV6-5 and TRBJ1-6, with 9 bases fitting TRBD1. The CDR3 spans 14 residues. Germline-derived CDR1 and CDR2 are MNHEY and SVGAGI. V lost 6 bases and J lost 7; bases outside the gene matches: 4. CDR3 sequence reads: CASRTGTGNSPLHF. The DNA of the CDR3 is TGTGCCAGCAGGACCGGGACAGGGAATTCACCCCTCCACTTT.

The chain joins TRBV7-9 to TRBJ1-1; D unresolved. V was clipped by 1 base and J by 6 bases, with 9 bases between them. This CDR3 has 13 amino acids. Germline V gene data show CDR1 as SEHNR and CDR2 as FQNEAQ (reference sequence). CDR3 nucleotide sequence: TGTGCCAGCAGCTTAGGGGGAGCCCCTGAAGCTTTCTTT. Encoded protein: CASSLGGAPEAFF.

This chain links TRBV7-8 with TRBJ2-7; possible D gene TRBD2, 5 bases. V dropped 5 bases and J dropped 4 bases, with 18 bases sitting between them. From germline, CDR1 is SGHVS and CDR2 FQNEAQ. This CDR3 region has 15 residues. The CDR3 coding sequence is TGTGCCAGCAGCACCCGAGAAGGGCGGACTTACGAGCAGTACTTC. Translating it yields CASSTREGRTYEQYF. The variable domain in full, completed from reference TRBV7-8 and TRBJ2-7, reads GAGVSQSPRYKVAKRGQDVALRCDPISGHVSLFWYQQALGQGPEFLTYFQNEAQLDKSGLPSDRFFAERPEGSVSTLKIQRTQQEDSAVYLCASSTREGRTYEQYFGPGTRLTVT.

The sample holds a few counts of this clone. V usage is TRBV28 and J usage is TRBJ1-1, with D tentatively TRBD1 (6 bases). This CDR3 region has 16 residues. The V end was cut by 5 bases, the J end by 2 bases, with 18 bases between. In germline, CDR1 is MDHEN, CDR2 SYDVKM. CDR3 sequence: CASSPPRGAGNTEAFF. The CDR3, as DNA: TGTGCCAGCAGTCCCCCTCGGGGGGCTGGAAACACTGAAGCTTTCTTT.

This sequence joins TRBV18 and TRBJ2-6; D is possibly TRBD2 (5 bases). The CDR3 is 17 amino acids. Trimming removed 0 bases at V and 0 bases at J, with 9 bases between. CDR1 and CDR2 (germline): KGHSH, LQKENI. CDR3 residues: CASSPPVGSSGANVLTF. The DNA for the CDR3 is TGTGCCAGCTCACCACCCGTGGGGAGCTCTGGGGCCAACGTCCTGACTTTC.

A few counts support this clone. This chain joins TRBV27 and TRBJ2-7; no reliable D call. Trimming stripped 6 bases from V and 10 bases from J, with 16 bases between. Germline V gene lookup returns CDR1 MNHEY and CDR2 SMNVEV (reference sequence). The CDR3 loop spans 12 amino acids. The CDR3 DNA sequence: TGTGCCAGCAGCCGAAACGGTTTCCCTCAGTACTTC. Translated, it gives CASSRNGFPQYF.

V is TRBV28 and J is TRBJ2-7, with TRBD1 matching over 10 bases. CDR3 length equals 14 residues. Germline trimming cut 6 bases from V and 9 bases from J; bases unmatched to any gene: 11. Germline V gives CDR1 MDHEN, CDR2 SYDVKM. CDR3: CASSYRDRGLGQYF. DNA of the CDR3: TGTGCCAGCAGCTACCGGGACAGGGGTCTTGGGCAGTACTTC. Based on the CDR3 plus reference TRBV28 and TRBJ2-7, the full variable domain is DVKVTQSSRYLVKRTGEKVFLECVQDMDHENMFWYRQDPGLGLRLIYFSYDVKMKEKGDIPEGYSVSREKKERFSLILESASTNQTSMYLCASSYRDRGLGQYFGPGTRLTVT.

CDR3 bases: TGTGCCAGCAGCCTTTTTCCGGGACTAGGGTACGAGCAGTACTTC. Encoded protein: CASSLFPGLGYEQYF. V usage is TRBV3-1 (or the pseudogene TRBV3-2) and J usage is TRBJ2-7; 8 nucleotides align to TRBD2. The CDR3 covers 15 residues. The J segment lost 4 bases and the V segment lost 4 bases, leaving 9 bases of the junction unmatched. Germline lookup yields CDR1 LGHDT and CDR2 YNNKEL (reference sequence).

This CDR3 is CATSDPGTGGSTYNEQFF. The CDR3, as DNA: TGTGCCACCAGTGACCCTGGGACAGGGGGTTCAACTTACAATGAGCAGTTCTTC. This chain links TRBV24-1 with TRBJ2-1; 11 bases agree with TRBD1. Germline loops: CDR1 KGHDR, CDR2 SFDVKD. The CDR3 extends over 18 amino acids. V lost 4 bases and J lost 4; bases outside the gene matches: 11.

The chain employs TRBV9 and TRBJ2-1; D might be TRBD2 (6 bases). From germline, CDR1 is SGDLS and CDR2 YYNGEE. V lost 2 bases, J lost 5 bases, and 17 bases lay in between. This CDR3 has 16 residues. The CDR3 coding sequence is TGTGCCAGCAGCGTTTTAGGGAGGCAGGGCCACAATGAGCAGTTCTTC. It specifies CASSVLGRQGHNEQFF.

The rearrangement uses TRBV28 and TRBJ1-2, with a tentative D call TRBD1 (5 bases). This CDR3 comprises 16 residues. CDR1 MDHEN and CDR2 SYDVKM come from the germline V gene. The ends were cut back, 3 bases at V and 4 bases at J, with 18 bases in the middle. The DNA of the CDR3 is TGTGCCAGCAGTTTCGACGGACACCAAGACCTCTATGGCTACACCTTC. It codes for CASSFDGHQDLYGYTF.

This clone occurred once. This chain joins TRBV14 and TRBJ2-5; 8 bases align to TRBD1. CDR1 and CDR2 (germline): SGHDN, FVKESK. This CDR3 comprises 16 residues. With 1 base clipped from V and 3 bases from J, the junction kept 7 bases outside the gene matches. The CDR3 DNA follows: TGTGCCAGCAGCCAAGTGGGCAGGGGGCAAAAAGAGACCCAGTACTTC. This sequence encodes CASSQVGRGQKETQYF.

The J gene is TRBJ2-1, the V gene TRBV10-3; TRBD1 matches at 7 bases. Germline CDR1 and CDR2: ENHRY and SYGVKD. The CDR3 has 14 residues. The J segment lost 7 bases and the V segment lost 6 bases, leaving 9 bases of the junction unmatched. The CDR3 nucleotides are TGTGCCATCAGCGATACACAGGGGCCTAATGAGCAGTTCTTC. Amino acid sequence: CAISDTQGPNEQFF.

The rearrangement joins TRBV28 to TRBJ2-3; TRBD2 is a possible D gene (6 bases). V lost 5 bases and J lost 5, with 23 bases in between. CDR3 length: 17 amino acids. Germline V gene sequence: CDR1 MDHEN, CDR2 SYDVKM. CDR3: CASSAPLAGGPVDTQYF. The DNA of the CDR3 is TGTGCCAGCAGTGCCCCCCTTGCAGGAGGGCCGGTAGATACGCAGTATTTT.